This T cell receptor (beta chain) was identified during a study of human T cells and chemical hapten exposure. Study as a whole: 0.01% DPC was applied to the upper back in patch tests, which were read at 6 days.

Each CDR3 protein is one row after TCRdb ran MiXCR on the RACE reads. The profile shows around 260,000 distinct CDR3 sequences, more than 6.5% of them singletons. Stated time point: pre-sensitization, week 0. Documented treatment: therapeutic diphenylcyclopropenone sensitization with weekly scalp DPC. Investigators collected blood before applying each patch test. Unfractionated whole blood yielded the extracted total RNA. The CDR3 sequence is 19 residues long. CDR1 is LGHNA and CDR2 is YNFKEQ in the germline V gene. The germline V and J ends were trimmed by 0 bases and 5 bases, with 25 bases remaining between them.

The sample consisted of whole blood, taken in connection with sensitization to the hapten diphenylcyclopropenone (DPC). This receptor was identified in a woman in her 40s with alopecia areata. Some clones in this sample may be carry-over from other donors' samples. The V and J genes are TRBV4-2 and TRBJ2-5; D could derive from TRBD1 or TRBD2 (7 bases each). This chain's CDR3 is CASSQDSPGGQHHSETQYF. The CDR3, as DNA: TGTGCCAGCAGCCAAGACTCGCCGGGGGGACAGCATCATTCGGAGACCCAGTACTTC.